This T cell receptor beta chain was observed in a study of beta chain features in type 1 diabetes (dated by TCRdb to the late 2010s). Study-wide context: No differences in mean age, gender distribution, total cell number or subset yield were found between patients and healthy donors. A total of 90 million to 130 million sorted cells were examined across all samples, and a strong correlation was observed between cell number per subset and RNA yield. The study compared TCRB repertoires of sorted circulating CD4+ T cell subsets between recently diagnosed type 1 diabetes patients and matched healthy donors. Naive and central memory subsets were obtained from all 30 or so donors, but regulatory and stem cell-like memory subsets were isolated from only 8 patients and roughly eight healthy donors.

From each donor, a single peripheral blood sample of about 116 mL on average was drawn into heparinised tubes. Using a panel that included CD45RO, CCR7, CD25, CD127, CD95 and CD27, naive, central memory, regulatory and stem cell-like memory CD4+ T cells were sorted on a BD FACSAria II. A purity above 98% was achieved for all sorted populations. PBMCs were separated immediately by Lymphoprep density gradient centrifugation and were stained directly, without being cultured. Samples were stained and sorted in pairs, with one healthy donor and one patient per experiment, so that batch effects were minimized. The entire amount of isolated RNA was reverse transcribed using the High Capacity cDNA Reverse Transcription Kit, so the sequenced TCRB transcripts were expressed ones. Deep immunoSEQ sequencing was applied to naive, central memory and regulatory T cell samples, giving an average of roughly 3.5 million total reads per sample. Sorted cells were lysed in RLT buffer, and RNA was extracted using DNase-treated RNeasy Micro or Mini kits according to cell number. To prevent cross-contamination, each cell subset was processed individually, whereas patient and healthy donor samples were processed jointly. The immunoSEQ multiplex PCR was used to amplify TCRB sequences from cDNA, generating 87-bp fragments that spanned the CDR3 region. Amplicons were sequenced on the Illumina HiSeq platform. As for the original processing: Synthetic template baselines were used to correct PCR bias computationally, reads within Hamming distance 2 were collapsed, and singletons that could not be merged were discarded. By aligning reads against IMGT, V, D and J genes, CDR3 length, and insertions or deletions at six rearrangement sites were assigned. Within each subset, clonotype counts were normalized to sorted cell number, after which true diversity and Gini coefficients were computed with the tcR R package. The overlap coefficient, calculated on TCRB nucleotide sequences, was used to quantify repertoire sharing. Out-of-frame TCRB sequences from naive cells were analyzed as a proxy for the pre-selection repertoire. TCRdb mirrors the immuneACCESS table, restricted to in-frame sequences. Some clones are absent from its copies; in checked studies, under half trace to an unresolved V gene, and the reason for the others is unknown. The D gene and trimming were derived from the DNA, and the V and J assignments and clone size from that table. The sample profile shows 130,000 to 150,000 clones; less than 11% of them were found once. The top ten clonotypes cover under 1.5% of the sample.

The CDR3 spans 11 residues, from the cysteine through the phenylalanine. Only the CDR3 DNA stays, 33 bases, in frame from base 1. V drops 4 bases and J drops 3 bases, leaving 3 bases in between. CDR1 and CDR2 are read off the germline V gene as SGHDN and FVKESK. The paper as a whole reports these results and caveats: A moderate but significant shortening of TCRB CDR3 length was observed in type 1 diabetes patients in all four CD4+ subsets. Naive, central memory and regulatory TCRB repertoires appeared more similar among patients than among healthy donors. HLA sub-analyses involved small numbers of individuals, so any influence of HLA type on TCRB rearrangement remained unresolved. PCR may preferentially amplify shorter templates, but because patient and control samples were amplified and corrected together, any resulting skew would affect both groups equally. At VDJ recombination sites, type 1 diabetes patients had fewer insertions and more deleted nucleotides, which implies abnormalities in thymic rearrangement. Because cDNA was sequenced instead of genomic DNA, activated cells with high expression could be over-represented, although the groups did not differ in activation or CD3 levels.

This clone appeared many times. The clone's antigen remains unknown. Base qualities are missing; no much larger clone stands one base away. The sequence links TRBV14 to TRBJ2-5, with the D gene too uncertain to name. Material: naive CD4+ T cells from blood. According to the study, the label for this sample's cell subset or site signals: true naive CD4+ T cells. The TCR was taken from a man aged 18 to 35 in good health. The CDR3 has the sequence CASSREETQYF. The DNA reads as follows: TGTGCCAGCAGCCGCGAAGAGACCCAGTACTTC. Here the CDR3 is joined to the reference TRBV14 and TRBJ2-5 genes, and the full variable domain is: EAGVTQFPSHSVIEKGQTVTLRCDPISGHDNLYWYRRVMGKEIKFLLHFVKESKQDESGMPNNRFLAERTGGTYSTLKVQPAELEDSGVYFCASSREETQYFGPGTRLLVL.